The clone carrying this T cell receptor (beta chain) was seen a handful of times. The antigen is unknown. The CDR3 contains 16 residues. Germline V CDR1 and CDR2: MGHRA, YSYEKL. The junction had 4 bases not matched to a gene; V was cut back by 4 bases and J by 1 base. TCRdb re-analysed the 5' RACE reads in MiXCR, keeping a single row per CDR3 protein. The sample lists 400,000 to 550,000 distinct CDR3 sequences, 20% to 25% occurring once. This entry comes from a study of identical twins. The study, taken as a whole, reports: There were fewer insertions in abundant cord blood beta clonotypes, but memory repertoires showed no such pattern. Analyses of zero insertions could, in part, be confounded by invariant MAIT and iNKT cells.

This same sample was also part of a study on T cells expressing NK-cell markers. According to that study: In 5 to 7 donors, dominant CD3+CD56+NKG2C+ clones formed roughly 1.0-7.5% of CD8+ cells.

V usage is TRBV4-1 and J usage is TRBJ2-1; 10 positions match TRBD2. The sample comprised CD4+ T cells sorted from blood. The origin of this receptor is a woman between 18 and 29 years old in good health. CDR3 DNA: TGCGCCAGCAGCCGGTTACTAGCGGGGTCCTACAATGAGCAGTTCTTC. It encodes CASSRLLAGSYNEQFF.